This TCR beta chain was sequenced in a study of CD8 T cells in ankylosing spondylitis. General observations from the study: Ankylosing spondylitis blood appeared to be characterized by a TCR beta motif of under ten highly homologous variants.

V lost 6 bases, J lost 3 bases, and 11 bases stayed unmatched. Germline V CDR1 and CDR2: SGHKS, YYEKEE (reference sequence). The CDR3 is 15 amino acids. This clonotype was seen many times. Its antigen is unidentified. TCRdb reprocessed the 5' RACE reads via MiXCR and lists one record per CDR3 protein. This sample has roughly 490,000 distinct CDR3 sequences; approximately 5.3% occur once, and the top ten carry roughly 3.5%. The source is a male donor with ankylosing spondylitis. This chain connects TRBV5-5 to TRBJ1-2, with TRBD1 identical over 7 bases. The source material was blood, either unsorted or a sorted T cell fraction (not recorded which). The CDR3, as DNA: TGTGCCAGCAATTGGGGGGACAGCCTCTACTATGGCTACACCTTC. Protein product: CASNWGDSLYYGYTF.